This is a list of T cell receptor beta chains from one sample in a study of T cell changes during pregnancy in multiple sclerosis. Generated by immunoSEQ multiplex PCR, the TCRdb table keeps only in-frame clones and is missing some. This table holds nearly 110,000 clones, about 90% found once. This material consisted of peripheral blood, taken in the third trimester of pregnancy. All receptors derive from a female donor in good health, enrolled as a control in a pregnancy study. CDR3s include the opening cysteine and the closing phenylalanine or tryptophan. Each record gives: J gene, V gene, D gene, clone size, CDR3 DNA, CDR3 protein. The D gene is left open where the match is weak. The size field is filled for only some rows; it gives once, few, many or a size class.

TRBJ2-3,TRBV4-3,TRBD2,-,TGCGCCAGCAGCCAAGAGAGGTCGAGCGGGGGGGCCCAAGATACGCAGTATTTT,CASSQERSSGGAQDTQYF
TRBJ1-1,TRBV27,-,-,TGTGCCAGCAGTTTCGGGGGGGGTGAAGCTTTCTTT,CASSFGGGEAFF
TRBJ1-4,TRBV7-2,-,-,TGTGCCAGCAGCTTAGGAATTAACTCTGAAAAACTGTTTTTT,CASSLGINSEKLFF
TRBJ2-5,TRBV7-2,-,-,TGTGCCAGCAGCCGCGTCGGGGAGACCCAGTACTTC,CASSRVGETQYF
TRBJ2-1,TRBV7-2,TRBD1,-,TGTGCCAGCAGCCCCGGACAGGGGATGGCCAATGAGCAGTTCTTC,CASSPGQGMANEQFF
TRBJ1-1,TRBV21-1,-,-,TGTGCCGGGAGAGGGGCGGGGGCGCCCACTGAAGCTTTCTTT,CAGRGAGAPTEAFF
TRBJ2-1,TRBV4-3,TRBD2,-,TGCGCCAGCAGCCAAGATAGAAGTCCGGGGGGCAATGAGCAGTTCTTC,CASSQDRSPGGNEQFF
TRBJ2-7,TRBV29-1,-,-,TGCAGCGTTGCTTGGCAGGGGGGTAGCTACGAGCAGTACTTC,CSVAWQGGSYEQYF
TRBJ1-2,TRBV9,-,-,TGTGCCAGCAGCGTTGCGGTGAGGGGAGGGGATGGCTACACCTTC,CASSVAVRGGDGYTF
TRBJ2-7,TRBV19,-,-,TGTGCCAGTAGTATTCGGGGGAACTACGAGCAGTACTTC,CASSIRGNYEQYF
TRBJ2-7,TRBV7-6,-,-,TGTGCCAGCAGTCAAAGGGCGGAGGGATACGAGCAGTACTTC,CASSQRAEGYEQYF
TRBJ2-3,TRBV18,TRBD2,-,TGTGCCAGCTCACCAAACTCGGGGGGGCGAAGCACAGATACGCAGTATTTT,CASSPNSGGRSTDTQYF
TRBJ1-1,TRBV30,-,-,TGTGCCTGGAGTGGCTCGACAGTGAACACTGAAGCTTTCTTT,CAWSGSTVNTEAFF
TRBJ2-5,TRBV5-4,TRBD1,-,TGTGCCAGCAGAACCACAGGGGGCGGGTTGGAGACCCAGTACTTC,CASRTTGGGLETQYF
TRBJ1-1,TRBV4-2,TRBD1,-,TGTGCCAGCAGCCAAAACCGCCTCACAGGGGGCGGCACTGAAGCTTTCTTT,CASSQNRLTGGGTEAFF
TRBJ1-4,TRBV30,TRBD1,-,TGTGCCTGGCGCCGCCCGGGACAGGGGGCGTGGGCTAATGAAAAACTGTTTTTT,CAWRRPGQGAWANEKLFF
TRBJ1-5,TRBV7-8,-,-,TGTGCCAGCAGCTTAGCAATACTCGTGGGAGGCAATCAGCCCCAGCATTTT,CASSLAILVGGNQPQHF
TRBJ2-7,TRBV7-6,-,-,TGTGCCAGCAGCATACTGGGGCAGGCCAGGTACGAGCAGTACTTC,CASSILGQARYEQYF
TRBJ1-1,TRBV7-8,-,-,TGTGCCAGCAGCTTATGGAGGGCAGGCGGGAGGACTGAAGCTTTCTTT,CASSLWRAGGRTEAFF
TRBJ2-7,TRBV7-3,TRBD1,-,TGTGCCAGCAGCACGACAGGGGGCCACTACGAGCAGTACTTC,CASSTTGGHYEQYF
TRBJ1-4,TRBV7-2,-,-,TGTGCCAGCAGCTTCGAATTACAGTATGAGCTGTTTTTT,CASSFELQYELFF
TRBJ1-2,TRBV16,-,-,TGTGCCAGCAGCCAATTGTCCGAGGATGGCTACACCTTC,CASSQLSEDGYTF
TRBJ2-2,TRBV9,-,-,TGTGCCAGCAGCGCCGACTCGGGGACCGGGGAGCTGTTTTTT,CASSADSGTGELFF
TRBJ1-1,TRBV25-1,TRBD1,-,TGTGCCAGCAGCCCACAGGGGGCGAGCACTGAAGCTTTCTTT,CASSPQGASTEAFF
TRBJ2-3,TRBV15,-,-,TGTGCCACCAGCACCCCGAGGGGGAACGGAGCAGATACGCAGTATTTT,CATSTPRGNGADTQYF
TRBJ1-4,TRBV5-6,TRBD1,-,TGTGCCAGCAGCTTCGGGACAGAAAATGAAAAACTGTTTTTT,CASSFGTENEKLFF
TRBJ2-2,TRBV9,TRBD1,-,TGTGCCAGCACCATGACAGGGGGGAACACCGGGGAGCTGTTTTTT,CASTMTGGNTGELFF
TRBJ1-2,TRBV19,-,-,TGTGCCAGTAGTGCGTCGGGGGGCTACACCTTC,CASSASGGYTF
TRBJ2-2,TRBV25-1,TRBD1,-,TGTGCCAGCAGTGCGGGACAGGGTTACGGGGAGCTGTTTTTT,CASSAGQGYGELFF
TRBJ1-4,TRBV15,TRBD1,few,TGTGCCACCAGCGAACCGGGACAGGGTCGGGAAAAACTGTTTTTT,CATSEPGQGREKLFF
TRBJ1-6,TRBV11-2,TRBD1,-,TGTGCCAGCAGCTCCGGGACAGGGGGCTTTTATAATTCACCCCTCCACTTT,CASSSGTGGFYNSPLHF
TRBJ2-7,TRBV7-2,TRBD1,-,TGTGCCAGCAGCTCCGGACAGGGGGCGGCCGAGCAGTACTTC,CASSSGQGAAEQYF
TRBJ2-7,TRBV4-2,TRBD2,once,TGTGCCAGCAGCCAAGGGCGCCGGACTAGCATCTCCTACGAGCAGTACTTC,CASSQGRRTSISYEQYF
TRBJ1-2,TRBV11-3,TRBD1,-,TGTGCCAGCAGCTTTACAGGGGGCTATGGCTACACCTTC,CASSFTGGYGYTF
TRBJ1-4,TRBV10-3,-,-,TGTGCCGCCAACAGGGAATCAGGTGAAAAACTGTTTTTT,CAANRESGEKLFF
TRBJ1-1,TRBV4-1,-,-,TGCGCCAGCAGGCCTACAGGGCGGGGGATAGGGACTGAAGCTTTCTTT,CASRPTGRGIGTEAFF
TRBJ2-7,TRBV6-5,TRBD1,-,TGTGCCAAAGCGTCTAGGGACAGCTCCTACGAGCAGTACTTC,CAKASRDSSYEQYF
TRBJ2-3,TRBV19,TRBD2,-,TGTGCCAGTATTAGGACTAGCGATAACACAGATACGCAGTATTTT,CASIRTSDNTDTQYF
TRBJ1-1,TRBV4-1,-,-,TGCGCCAGCAGCCAAGATCTGCCAGGGGTCACTGAAGCTTTCTTT,CASSQDLPGVTEAFF
TRBJ1-3,TRBV18,-,-,TGTGCCAGCTCACCAGCCGGGACACCGAGGGACACCATATATTTT,CASSPAGTPRDTIYF
TRBJ1-1,TRBV4-3,-,-,TGCGCCAGCAGCCAAGTAGGGTGGGGAGAAGGCACTGAAGCTTTCTTT,CASSQVGWGEGTEAFF
TRBJ2-7,TRBV15,-,-,TGTGCCACCAGCAGGGCCAGGCTCTACGAGCAGTACTTC,CATSRARLYEQYF
TRBJ1-2,TRBV6-6,-,-,TGTGCCAGCAGTCCCATAGACAGGTTCGGCTACACCTTC,CASSPIDRFGYTF
TRBJ2-2,TRBV19,-,-,TGTGCCAGTAGTGCCATCGGTGGGCATCGAACCGGGGAGCTGTTTTTT,CASSAIGGHRTGELFF
TRBJ2-7,TRBV6-5,TRBD1,-,TGTGCCAGCAGTTTCCGGACAGGGTACTACGAGCAGTACTTC,CASSFRTGYYEQYF
TRBJ2-3,TRBV7-8,TRBD2,-,TGTGCCAGCAGCTCCCCCGGTGATAGCGGGGGGTTAGATACGCAGTATTTT,CASSSPGDSGGLDTQYF